This is a list of T cell receptor beta chains from one sample in a study of T cell responses to AZD1222 COVID-19 vaccine. Sequencing used immunoSEQ multiplex PCR; TCRdb keeps in-frame clones, though not all of them. The sample includes about 270,000 clones, almost 95% of them seen just once. Here the sequenced sample was peripheral blood, taken 28 days after the second AZD1222 dose. These receptors were taken from an adult who received the AZD1222 COVID-19 vaccine. The CDR3 runs from the conserved cysteine through the conserved F or W. Fields, in order: V gene, D gene, clone size, J gene, CDR3 DNA, CDR3 protein. The D gene is left open where the match is weak. The size entry is marked missing in some rows and otherwise reads once, few, many or a size class.

v_gene: TRBV6-5
d_gene: -
abundance: -
j_gene: TRBJ2-1
CDR3nt: TGTGCCAGCAGTTACCCGACGGGGAATGAGCAGTTCTTC
CDR3aa: CASSYPTGNEQFF

v_gene: TRBV7-2
d_gene: TRBD1
abundance: once
j_gene: TRBJ2-7
CDR3nt: TGTGCCAGCCCTCGGACAGGGGGCTACGAGCAGTACTTC
CDR3aa: CASPRTGGYEQYF

v_gene: TRBV13
d_gene: -
abundance: once
j_gene: TRBJ1-2
CDR3nt: TGTGCCAGCAGCTTCCTACAGGAGGAATATGGCTACACCTTC
CDR3aa: CASSFLQEEYGYTF

v_gene: TRBV19
d_gene: TRBD1
abundance: -
j_gene: TRBJ1-1
CDR3nt: TGTGCCAGTAGTATAATTGGGACAGGGAATACTGAAGCTTTCTTT
CDR3aa: CASSIIGTGNTEAFF

v_gene: TRBV6-1
d_gene: TRBD1
abundance: few
j_gene: TRBJ1-4
CDR3nt: TGTGCCAGCAGTGAAACAGGGGGGCATGAAAAACTGTTTTTT
CDR3aa: CASSETGGHEKLFF

v_gene: TRBV2
d_gene: -
abundance: -
j_gene: TRBJ1-6
CDR3nt: TGTGCCAGCAGTGTAGGTGGGGGCGGATTGAATTCACCCCTCCACTTT
CDR3aa: CASSVGGGGLNSPLHF

v_gene: TRBV28
d_gene: -
abundance: -
j_gene: TRBJ2-7
CDR3nt: TGTGCCATCAACGCCCGGGACCCCTCCTACGAGCAGTACTTC
CDR3aa: CAINARDPSYEQYF

v_gene: TRBV9
d_gene: -
abundance: -
j_gene: TRBJ2-6
CDR3nt: TGTGCCAGCAGCGTAGAGCCCAACGTCCTGACTTTC
CDR3aa: CASSVEPNVLTF

v_gene: TRBV5-4
d_gene: TRBD1
abundance: -
j_gene: TRBJ2-5
CDR3nt: TGTGCCAGCGACAGGGGGGGGACACAAGAGACCCAGTACTTC
CDR3aa: CASDRGGTQETQYF

v_gene: TRBV10-3
d_gene: -
abundance: -
j_gene: TRBJ1-2
CDR3nt: TGTGCCATCAGGAGGGGTGGATCGGACTACACCTTC
CDR3aa: CAIRRGGSDYTF

v_gene: TRBV5-4
d_gene: TRBD1
abundance: -
j_gene: TRBJ1-1
CDR3nt: TGTGCCAGCAGCTCCCGGACAGGGATGAACACTGAAGCTTTCTTT
CDR3aa: CASSSRTGMNTEAFF

v_gene: TRBV5-1
d_gene: -
abundance: once
j_gene: TRBJ1-5
CDR3nt: TGCGCCAGCAGCTTGGGCCAAGGCGATCAGCCCCAGCATTTT
CDR3aa: CASSLGQGDQPQHF

v_gene: TRBV6-5
d_gene: -
abundance: -
j_gene: TRBJ1-6
CDR3nt: TGTGCCAGCCAGGAGAGTTTTAATTCACCCCTCCACTTT
CDR3aa: CASQESFNSPLHF

v_gene: TRBV9
d_gene: -
abundance: -
j_gene: TRBJ2-1
CDR3nt: TGTGCCAGCAGCCGACGGGTTGGGACGGTAGGGAATGAGCAGTTCTTC
CDR3aa: CASSRRVGTVGNEQFF

v_gene: TRBV20-1
d_gene: -
abundance: -
j_gene: TRBJ1-2
CDR3nt: TGCAGTGCTAGTCGCGATCCTGTCTATGGCTACACCTTC
CDR3aa: CSASRDPVYGYTF

v_gene: TRBV28
d_gene: -
abundance: -
j_gene: TRBJ1-3
CDR3nt: TGTGCCAGCAGTCTAGGGGGAGCTGGAAACACCATATATTTT
CDR3aa: CASSLGGAGNTIYF

v_gene: TRBV4-1
d_gene: -
abundance: -
j_gene: TRBJ1-1
CDR3nt: TGCGCCAGCAGCCAATTTTTACATAAACTCGAAGCTTTCTTT
CDR3aa: CASSQFLHKLEAFF

v_gene: TRBV15
d_gene: TRBD1
abundance: -
j_gene: TRBJ2-4
CDR3nt: TGTGCCACCAGCACCCTGGGACAGGCGATAGGGAACATTCAGTACTTC
CDR3aa: CATSTLGQAIGNIQYF

v_gene: TRBV28
d_gene: -
abundance: -
j_gene: TRBJ2-7
CDR3nt: TGTGCCAGCAGTGCTGGGCGCTTAAAGACGAGGGTGTACGAGCAGTACTTC
CDR3aa: CASSAGRLKTRVYEQYF

v_gene: TRBV10-3
d_gene: -
abundance: -
j_gene: TRBJ2-7
CDR3nt: TGTGCCATGAGAGAGGGAGCGAATTCCTACGAGCAGTACTTC
CDR3aa: CAMREGANSYEQYF

v_gene: TRBV10-3
d_gene: TRBD1
abundance: -
j_gene: TRBJ1-1
CDR3nt: TGTGCCATCAGTGAGTTTGGGACAGAGAACACTGAAGCTTTCTTT
CDR3aa: CAISEFGTENTEAFF

v_gene: TRBV19
d_gene: -
abundance: -
j_gene: TRBJ2-1
CDR3nt: TGTGCCAGTAGTATATCCCTAAGTGAGCAGTTCTTC
CDR3aa: CASSISLSEQFF

v_gene: TRBV5-5
d_gene: TRBD1
abundance: -
j_gene: TRBJ2-1
CDR3nt: TGTGCCAGCAGCTTGGTCGCACAGGGGGCTTGGGATGAGCAGTTCTTC
CDR3aa: CASSLVAQGAWDEQFF

v_gene: TRBV5-1
d_gene: -
abundance: -
j_gene: TRBJ2-5
CDR3nt: TGCGCCAGCAGCTTTTTCGGACAAGAGACCCAGTACTTC
CDR3aa: CASSFFGQETQYF

v_gene: TRBV19
d_gene: -
abundance: few
j_gene: TRBJ1-5
CDR3nt: TGTGCCAGTACCCCAAGTAGGGGGGCCGGCAATCAGCCCCAGCATTTT
CDR3aa: CASTPSRGAGNQPQHF

v_gene: TRBV6-6
d_gene: -
abundance: -
j_gene: TRBJ2-3
CDR3nt: TGTGCCAGCACCCAAGGATTTCGCACAGATACGCAGTATTTT
CDR3aa: CASTQGFRTDTQYF

v_gene: TRBV3-1/TRBV3-2
d_gene: -
abundance: -
j_gene: TRBJ2-7
CDR3nt: TGTGCCAGCAGCCAAACGGGGAGCGAGCAGTACTTC
CDR3aa: CASSQTGSEQYF